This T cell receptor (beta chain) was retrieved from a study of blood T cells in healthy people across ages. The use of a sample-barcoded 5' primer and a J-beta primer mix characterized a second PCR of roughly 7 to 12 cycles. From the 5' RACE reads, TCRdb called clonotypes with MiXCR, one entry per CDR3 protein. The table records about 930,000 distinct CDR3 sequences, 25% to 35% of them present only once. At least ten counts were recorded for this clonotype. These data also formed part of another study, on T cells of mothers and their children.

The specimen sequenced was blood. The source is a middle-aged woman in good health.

The CDR3 reads CASSGTVYGYTF. The CDR3 region has the DNA TGTGCCAGCAGCGGGACAGTATATGGCTACACCTTC. This sequence joins TRBV9 and TRBJ1-2; D perhaps matches TRBD1 (6 bases). CDR1 and CDR2 (germline): SGDLS, YYNGEE. The CDR3 sequence is 12 residues long. V lost 3 bases, J lost 5 bases, and 8 bases lay in between.